The clone carrying this T cell receptor (beta chain) was found a few times. This CDR3 spans 16 amino acids. J was trimmed by 2 bases and V by 0 bases; bases with no gene match: 7. Germline V lookup: CDR1 SGHDT, CDR2 YYEEEE. This specimen comes from a study of blood T cell repertoires in COVID-19. Study overall: T cells, B-cell-depleted T cells, or PBMCs provided the cDNA or gDNA that served as material.

Enrolment of Seattle patients took place during active infection, and they were followed longitudinally. Clones were read by immunoSEQ multiplex PCR, and TCRdb kept only the in-frame ones, dropping some. In the table there are around 310,000 clones, nearly 90% of which are singletons. The sequencing sample was made of peripheral blood. The V and J genes are TRBV5-6 and TRBJ2-7; 8 bases map to TRBD1. The source is a woman aged 35 to 49 with COVID-19, enrolled during active disease. In DNA form, the CDR3 reads TGTGCCAGCAGCTTGGAGTATGGGACAGGAGCCTACGAGCAGTACTTC. Protein product: CASSLEYGTGAYEQYF.